This TCR beta chain stems from a study of T cells in localized non-small cell lung cancer. Using immunoSEQ multiplex PCR, the repertoire was profiled, and TCRdb retains in-frame clones only, with some absent. This sample has 900 to 1,200 clones; about 20% occur once, and the top ten carry 22%. Overall study findings and caveats: Adjacent uninvolved lung tissue had the highest T cell clonality, exceeding tumor. It remains possible that heterogeneity exists, since only one tumor region was sequenced. Among the top 100 tumor clones, a median approximately 60 appeared in adjacent lung.

On this clone: Its antigen is as yet unknown.

The receptor comes from a male donor older than 55 with stage II lung adenocarcinoma. The sequenced sample was normal lung tissue next to the tumor, obtained before any cancer treatment.

As DNA, the CDR3 is TGCGCCAGCAGCTTAGGACAGGGTGCAGATCAGCCCCAGCATTTT. Translated, it gives CASSLGQGADQPQHF. This chain uses TRBV5-1 with TRBJ1-5; 8 nucleotides match TRBD1. V dropped 2 bases and J dropped 5; count of bases not matched to a gene: 6. CDR1 is SGHRS, CDR2 YFSETQ, per germline. The CDR3 extends over 15 amino acids.